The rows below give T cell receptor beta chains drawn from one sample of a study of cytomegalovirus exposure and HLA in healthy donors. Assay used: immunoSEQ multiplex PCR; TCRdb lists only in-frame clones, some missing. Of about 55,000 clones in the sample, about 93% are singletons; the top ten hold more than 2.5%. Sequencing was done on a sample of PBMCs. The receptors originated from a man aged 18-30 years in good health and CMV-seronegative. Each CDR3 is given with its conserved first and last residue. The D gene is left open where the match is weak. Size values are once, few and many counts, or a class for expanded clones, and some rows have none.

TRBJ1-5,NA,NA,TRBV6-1,CASSDRGQTYQPQHF,TGTGCCAGCAGTGACAGGGGACAAACCTATCAGCCCCAGCATTTT
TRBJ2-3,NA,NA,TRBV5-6,CASSFGTGAVADTQYF,TGTGCCAGCAGCTTCGGGACTGGGGCGGTTGCAGATACGCAGTATTTT
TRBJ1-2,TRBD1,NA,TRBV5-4,CASSSDRVYGYTF,TGTGCCAGCAGCTCCGACAGGGTTTATGGCTACACCTTC
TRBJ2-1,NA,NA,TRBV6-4,CASSDSAGSYNEQFF,TGTGCCAGCAGTGACTCAGCGGGCTCCTACAATGAGCAGTTCTTC
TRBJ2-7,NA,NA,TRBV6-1,CATHPDPGLPYEQYF,TGTGCCACCCACCCCGACCCGGGACTCCCCTACGAGCAGTACTTC
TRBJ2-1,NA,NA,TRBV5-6,CASSTGTRSYNEQFF,TGTGCCAGCAGCACTGGGACTCGCTCCTACAATGAGCAGTTCTTC
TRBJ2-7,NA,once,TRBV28,CASSLSPNTVTNYEQYF,TGTGCCAGCAGTTTATCCCCAAACACTGTTACTAACTACGAGCAGTACTTC
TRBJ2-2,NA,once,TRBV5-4,CAGAAGANTGELFF,TGTGCCGGCGCGGCGGGCGCAAACACCGGGGAGCTGTTTTTT
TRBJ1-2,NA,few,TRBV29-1,CSAAGTDRYGYTF,TGCAGCGCAGCGGGGACCGATAGATATGGCTACACCTTC
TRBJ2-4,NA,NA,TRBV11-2,CASSLDGRAKNIQYF,TGTGCCAGCAGCTTAGACGGGAGAGCCAAAAACATTCAGTACTTC
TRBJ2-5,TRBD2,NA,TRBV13,CASSLGLLAGAGQTQYF,TGTGCCAGCAGCTTAGGTCTCCTAGCGGGAGCAGGACAGACCCAGTACTTC
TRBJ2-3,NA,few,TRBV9,CASSVVPQHTDTQYF,TGTGCCAGCAGCGTAGTGCCCCAACACACAGATACGCAGTATTTT
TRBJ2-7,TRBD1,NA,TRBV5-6,CASSLVARGFGEQYF,TGTGCCAGCAGCTTGGTGGCCAGGGGGTTTGGAGAGCAGTACTTC
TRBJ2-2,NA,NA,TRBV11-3,CASSLEGAGELFF,TGTGCCAGCAGCTTAGAAGGGGCCGGGGAGCTGTTTTTT
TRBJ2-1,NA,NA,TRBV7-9,CASSLDARNEQFF,TGTGCCAGCAGCTTAGATGCGCGCAATGAGCAGTTCTTC
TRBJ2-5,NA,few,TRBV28,CASSFRGATETQYF,TGTGCCAGCAGTTTCCGGGGGGCGACGGAGACCCAGTACTTC
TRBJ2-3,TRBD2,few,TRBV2,CASSEWASGATDTQYF,TGTGCCAGCAGTGAATGGGCTAGCGGAGCCACAGATACGCAGTATTTT
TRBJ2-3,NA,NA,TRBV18,CASSPDYLSTDTQYF,TGTGCCAGCTCACCGGACTATCTCAGCACAGATACGCAGTATTTT
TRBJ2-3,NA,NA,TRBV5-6,CASSLKPRGTDTQYF,TGTGCCAGCAGCTTGAAGCCCCGGGGCACAGATACGCAGTATTTT
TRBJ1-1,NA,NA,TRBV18,CASSPRSGEAFF,TGTGCCAGCTCACCGCGGTCCGGCGAAGCTTTCTTT
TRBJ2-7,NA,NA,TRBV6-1,CASSEIGGTEQYF,TGTGCCAGCAGTGAAATCGGGGGAACCGAGCAGTACTTC